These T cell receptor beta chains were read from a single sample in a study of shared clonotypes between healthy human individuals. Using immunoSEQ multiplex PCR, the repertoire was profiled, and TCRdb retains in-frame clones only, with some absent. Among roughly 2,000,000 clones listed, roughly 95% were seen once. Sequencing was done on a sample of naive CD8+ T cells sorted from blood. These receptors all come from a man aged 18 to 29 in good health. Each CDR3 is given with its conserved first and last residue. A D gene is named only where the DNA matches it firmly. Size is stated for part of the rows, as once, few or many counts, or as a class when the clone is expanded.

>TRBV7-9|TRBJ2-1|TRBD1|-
TGTGCCAGCAGCTTCCCAGGGGGCCCCATATTCAATGAGCAGTTCTTC
CASSFPGGPIFNEQFF
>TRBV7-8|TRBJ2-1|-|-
TGTGCCAGCAGCCCCCTTGGTATCAATGAGCAGTTCTTC
CASSPLGINEQFF
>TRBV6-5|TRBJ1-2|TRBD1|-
TGTGCCAGCAGTCCGGGACAGGCGGGCTATGGCTACACCTTC
CASSPGQAGYGYTF
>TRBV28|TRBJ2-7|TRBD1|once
TGTGCCAGCAGTCAGGGGGCGTACGAGCAGTACTTC
CASSQGAYEQYF
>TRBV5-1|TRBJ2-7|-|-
TGCGCCAGCAGCTTGGACCTTAGTCCCTACGAGCAGTACTTC
CASSLDLSPYEQYF
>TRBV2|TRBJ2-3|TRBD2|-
TGTGCCAGCAGTGAATCTAGCGGGGGCCTCACAGATACGCAGTATTTT
CASSESSGGLTDTQYF
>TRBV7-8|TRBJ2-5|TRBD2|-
TGTGCCAGCAGCTTACCCGAGCGGGACGAGACCCAGTACTTC
CASSLPERDETQYF
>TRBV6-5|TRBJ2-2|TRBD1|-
TGTGCCAGCAGTCGGACAGGGATCGGGGAGCTGTTTTTT
CASSRTGIGELFF
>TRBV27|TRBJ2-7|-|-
TGTGCCAGCAGTTTATCGGCGGGATCTCTCTACGAGCAGTACTTC
CASSLSAGSLYEQYF
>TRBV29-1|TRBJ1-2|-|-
TGCAGCGTGCTGGACAGCCCTGAGGGCTACACCTTC
CSVLDSPEGYTF
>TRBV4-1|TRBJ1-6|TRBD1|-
TGCGCCAGCAGCAAAAGACAGGGGCTTCGCCTCGGTGAGGATTCACCCCTCCACTTT
CASSKRQGLRLGEDSPLHF
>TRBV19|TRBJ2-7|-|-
TGTGCCAGTAGTTCCCGGGCTTTCCTGTACGAGCAGTACTTC
CASSSRAFLYEQYF
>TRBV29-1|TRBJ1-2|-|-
TGCAGCGTCGGACCGAACACAAACTATGGCTACACCTTC
CSVGPNTNYGYTF
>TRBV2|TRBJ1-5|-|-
TGTGCCAGCAGTGAAGCGCAGGATTACAATCAGCCCCAGCATTTT
CASSEAQDYNQPQHF
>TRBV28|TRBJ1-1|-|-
TGTGCCAGCAGTTTCCCCGGGTACGACACTGAAGCTTTCTTT
CASSFPGYDTEAFF
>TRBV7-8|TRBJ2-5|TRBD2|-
TGTGCCAGCAGCTCCTGGACTAGCGGGGGGGAGACCCAGTACTTC
CASSSWTSGGETQYF
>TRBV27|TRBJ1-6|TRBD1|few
TGTGCCAGCAGTTTCACAGGGGGAAATTCACCCCTCCACTTT
CASSFTGGNSPLHF
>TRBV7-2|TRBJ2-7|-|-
TGTGCCAGCAGCCCGCGGACTTACGAGCAGTACTTC
CASSPRTYEQYF
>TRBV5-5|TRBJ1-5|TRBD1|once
TGTGCCAGCAGCGACTGGACAGGCATCAATCAGCCCCAGCATTTT
CASSDWTGINQPQHF
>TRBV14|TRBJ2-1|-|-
TGTGCCAGCAGCCAAGATCTGGTTCATGAGCAGTTCTTC
CASSQDLVHEQFF
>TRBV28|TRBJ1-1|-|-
TGTGCCAGCAGTTTAGGCAGGGTTACTGAAGCTTTCTTT
CASSLGRVTEAFF
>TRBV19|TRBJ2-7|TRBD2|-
TGTGCCAGTAGTATAGCCTACTATGCGGGAGGCTCCTACGAGCAGTACTTC
CASSIAYYAGGSYEQYF
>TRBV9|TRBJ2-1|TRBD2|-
TGTGCCAGCAGCGTAGAGGGACTAGCTAATGAGCAGTTCTTC
CASSVEGLANEQFF
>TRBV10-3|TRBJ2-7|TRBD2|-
TGTGCCATCAGTGGGGAGCGGGGGCCCTACGAGCAGTACTTC
CAISGERGPYEQYF
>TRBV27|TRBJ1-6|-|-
TGTGCCAGCCGGGACTATAATTCACCCCTCCACTTT
CASRDYNSPLHF
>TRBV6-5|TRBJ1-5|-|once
TGTGCCAGCAGTAACGACCAGAGCCATCAGCCCCAGCATTTT
CASSNDQSHQPQHF
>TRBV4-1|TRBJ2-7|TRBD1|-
TGCGCCAGCAGCCCTAGGACAGGGGGCGCTTACGAGCAGTACTTC
CASSPRTGGAYEQYF
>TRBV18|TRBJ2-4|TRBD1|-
TGTGCCAGCTCACCCTCAGGGGGAGACATTCAGTACTTC
CASSPSGGDIQYF
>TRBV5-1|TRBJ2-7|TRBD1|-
TGCGCCAGCAGCTGGGGACAGGGTCCCTACGAGCAGTACTTC
CASSWGQGPYEQYF
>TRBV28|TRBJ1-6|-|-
TGTGCCAGCAGTTCGGGAAATTCACCCCTCCACTTT
CASSSGNSPLHF
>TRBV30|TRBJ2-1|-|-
TGTGCCTGGAGTGTACAAATCCATGAGCAGTTCTTC
CAWSVQIHEQFF
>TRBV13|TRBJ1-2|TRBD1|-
TGTGCCAGCAGCTTTACAGGGGCGGGCTATGGCTACACCTTC
CASSFTGAGYGYTF
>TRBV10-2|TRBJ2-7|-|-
TGCGCCAGCAGTGACAGGGGCTACGAGCAGTACTTC
CASSDRGYEQYF
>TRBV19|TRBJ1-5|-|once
TGTGCCAGTAGTCTCGATGCCGGACAGAATCAGCCCCAGCATTTT
CASSLDAGQNQPQHF